This T cell receptor (beta chain) was recovered during a study of regulatory T cells in long-lasting Graves disease. V trimming: 6 bases; J trimming: 4 bases; junction bases outside the gene matches: 3. The germline V gene encodes CDR1 MNHNS and CDR2 SASEGT. The CDR3 length is 14 residues. Time point given: newly diagnosed GD, antithyroid drugs for less than 3 months. Generation of the TCR library employed RNA extracted from PBMCs. The peripheral blood volume drawn was 8.5 to 9 milliliters, and it was collected into EDTA tubes. The authors built TCR beta libraries using iRepertoire HTBI primers and Arm-PCR of CDR3 regions. TCRdb recomputed calls from the multiplex PCR reads with MiXCR, one row per CDR3 protein. The data contain about 540,000 distinct CDR3 sequences, about 13% of them singletons. These data are also associated with another study on T cells in Graves' hyperthyroidism and ophthalmopathy. That source notes: The HTBI primer set served for first-round RT-PCR of the TCR CDR3.

The sample consisted of peripheral blood mononuclear cells (PBMCs), taken at new diagnosis, from a patient treated with antithyroid drugs. The TCR sequence derives from a man aged 25-45 years with Graves disease. The V call is TRBV6-1, the J call TRBJ2-2; 9 bases align to TRBD1. CDR3 sequence reads: CASRATGGTGELFF. CDR3 DNA: TGTGCCAGCAGAGCGACAGGGGGCACCGGGGAGCTGTTTTTT.